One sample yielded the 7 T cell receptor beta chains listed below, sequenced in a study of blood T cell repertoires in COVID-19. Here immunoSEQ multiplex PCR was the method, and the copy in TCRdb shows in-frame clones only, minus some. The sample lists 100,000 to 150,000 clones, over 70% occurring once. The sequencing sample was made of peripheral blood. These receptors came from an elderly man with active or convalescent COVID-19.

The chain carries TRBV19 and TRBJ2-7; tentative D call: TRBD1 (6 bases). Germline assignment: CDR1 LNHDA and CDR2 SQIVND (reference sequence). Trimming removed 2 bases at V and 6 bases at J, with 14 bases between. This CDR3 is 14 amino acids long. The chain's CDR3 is CASSISGTTLEQYF. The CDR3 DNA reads TGTGCCAGTAGTATATCCGGGACAACGCTCGAGCAGTACTTC.

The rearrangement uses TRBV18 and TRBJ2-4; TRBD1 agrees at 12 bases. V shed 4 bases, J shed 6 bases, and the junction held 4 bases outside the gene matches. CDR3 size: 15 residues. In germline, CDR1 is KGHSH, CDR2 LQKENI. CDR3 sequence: CASSLGTGGANIQYF. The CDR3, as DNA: TGTGCCAGCTCACTAGGGACAGGGGGCGCAAACATTCAGTACTTC.

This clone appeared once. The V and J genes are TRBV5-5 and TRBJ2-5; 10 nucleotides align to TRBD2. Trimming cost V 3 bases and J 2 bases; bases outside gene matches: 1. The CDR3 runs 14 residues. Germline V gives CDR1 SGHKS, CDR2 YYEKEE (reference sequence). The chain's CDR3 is CASSSTSGQETQYF. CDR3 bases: TGTGCCAGCAGCTCGACTAGCGGGCAAGAGACCCAGTACTTC.

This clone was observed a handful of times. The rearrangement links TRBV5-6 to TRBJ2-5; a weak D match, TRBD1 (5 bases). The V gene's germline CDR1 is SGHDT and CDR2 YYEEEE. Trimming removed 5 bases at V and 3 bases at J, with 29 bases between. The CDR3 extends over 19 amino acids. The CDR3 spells CASRQSGQGWFVEEETQYF. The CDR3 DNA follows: TGTGCCAGCAGACAATCTGGGCAGGGATGGTTTGTAGAGGAAGAGACCCAGTACTTC.

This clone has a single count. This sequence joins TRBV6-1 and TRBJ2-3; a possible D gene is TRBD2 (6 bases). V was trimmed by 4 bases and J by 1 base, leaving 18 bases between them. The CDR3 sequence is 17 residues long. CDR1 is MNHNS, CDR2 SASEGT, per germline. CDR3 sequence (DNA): TGTGCCAGCAGTGCCGGCGGTTCTAGCGTCGGCACAGATACGCAGTATTTT. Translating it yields CASSAGGSSVGTDTQYF.

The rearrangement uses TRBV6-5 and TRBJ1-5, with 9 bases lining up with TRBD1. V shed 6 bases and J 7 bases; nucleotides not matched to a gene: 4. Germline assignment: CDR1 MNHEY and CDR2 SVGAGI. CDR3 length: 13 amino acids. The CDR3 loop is CASSGTGSQPQHF. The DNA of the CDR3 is TGTGCCAGCAGCGGGACAGGGTCGCAGCCCCAGCATTTT.

In nucleotides, the CDR3 is TGTGCCAGCAGTCCTCCTGGCGGGGTTTACAATGAGCAGTTCTTC. It is translated as CASSPPGGVYNEQFF. The chain joins TRBV7-9 to TRBJ2-1; a possible D gene is TRBD2 (6 bases). Trimming stripped 6 bases from V and 4 bases from J, with 16 bases between. The V gene's germline CDR1 is SEHNR and CDR2 FQNEAQ (reference sequence). This CDR3 has 15 residues. Looking up the rest from reference TRBV7-9 and TRBJ2-1 gives the full variable domain: DTGVSQNPRHKITKRGQNVTFRCDPISEHNRLYWYRQTLGQGPEFLTYFQNEAQLEKSRLLSDRFSAERPKGSFSTLEIQRTEQGDSAMYLCASSPPGGVYNEQFFGPGTRLTVL.